This entry describes one TCR beta chain. This entry comes from a study of blood T cell repertoires in COVID-19. On the study more broadly: PBMCs, B-cell-depleted T cells, or T cells were the source of the cDNA or gDNA that made up the material.

Authors' analysis steps: Scientists estimated how many nucleated cells there were by amplifying reference gene primers. Sequenced by immunoSEQ multiplex PCR; TCRdb stores in-frame clones only, minus some. V and J calls and clone size are as listed in that table; D and trimming were resolved from the DNA. The data contain tens of thousands of clones, 91% of them singletons. The length of the CDR3 is 13 residues. Germline trimming cut 6 bases from V and 3 bases from J; bases unmatched to any gene: 3. Per germline, CDR1 MNHEY and CDR2 SVGAGI. The specimen sequenced was peripheral blood. This rearrangement joins TRBV6-5 to TRBJ2-7; TRBD1 agrees at 9 bases. This receptor was taken from a man in his fifties or sixties with acute or convalescent COVID-19. CDR3 amino acids: CASSRDRDYEQYF. CDR3 nucleotides: TGTGCCAGCAGCCGGGACAGGGACTACGAGCAGTACTTC.